This T cell receptor beta chain stems from a study of T cell responses to AZD1222 COVID-19 vaccine (dated by TCRdb to the early 2020s). Background for the entire study: AZD1222 recipients with second doses at about 4 weeks or about 12 weeks were pooled, because spike-specific TCR depth and breadth did not differ between schedules. A total of approximately 240 trial participants underwent TCR sequencing, of whom about 200 had received two doses of AZD1222 and around 25 had received two doses of the MenACWY control vaccine. Trial participants were enrolled by age into subgroups of 18-55, 56-69 and 70-plus years, and around 150, 28 and 57 TCR-sequenced participants, respectively, were included in these subgroups. What the research found in general, with its limitations: Participants were mostly white British and included more females than males, and it was suggested by the authors that clonal diversity may have been underestimated. Only five to seven AZD1222 recipients were SARS-CoV-2 seropositive at baseline, limiting conclusions about previously exposed vaccinees. A significant rise in spike-specific TCR breadth and depth was observed after two AZD1222 doses relative to day 0 and relative to MenACWY recipients. Reportedly, almost half of the unique spike-specific TCRs recognized epitopes lying outside the regions that are mutated in the B.1.351 and B.1.1.7 variants. CD4 TCRs associated with the vaccine covered the entire spike protein, and the dominant responses were in regions 160-218 and 743-854. Because no day 14 peak-response samples were available, repertoires were characterized only after the peak T cell response. In the small 56-69-year group, the increase in depth fell short of significance, most likely because of low power.

Reading from cysteine to phenylalanine, the CDR3 counts 15 amino acids. Solely the CDR3 DNA is kept, with 45 bases framed from the first base. V has 5 bases trimmed and J has 1 base trimmed; junction bases matching no gene number 7. CDR1 and CDR2 were assigned from the germline V gene (reference sequence) as LNHDA and SQIVND. The time point label for this specimen denotes: baseline before first vaccination. Vaccinee samples were obtained from the UK trials COV001 and COV002, which included a single-blind randomized controlled phase 2/3 trial of AZD1222 (ChAdOx1 nCoV-19) in healthy adults. For TCRbeta chain sequencing, PBMC samples were collected from trial participants at day 0 and at day 28 after the second dose. The CDR3 regions of human TCRbeta chains were analyzed by immunosequencing. Per the original workflow: TCRs in the repertoires were compared against a reference library of SARS-CoV-2-specific TCRs that had been generated with the MIRA antigen-specificity platform. Breadth was defined as the fraction of unique TCRs that were SARS-CoV-2-associated, and depth was defined as the fraction of total T cells that were SARS-CoV-2-associated. Using the MIRA data, each spike-specific TCR was assigned both to the spike region to which the TCR was reactive and to a CD4 or CD8 class. Log10-transformed breadth and depth values were compared by one-way ANOVA with Sidak's multiple comparisons tests. TCRdb took this table from immuneACCESS and kept in-frame rearrangements with V and J called. Such tables lack part of the clones; where checked against another copy, unresolved V genes explain under half of the gap, and the rest is unexplained. The V and J calls and the clone size are those of that table, but D and trimming were determined from the DNA. The sample profile shows more than 110,000 clones; approximately 90% of them were found once. The ten biggest clones cover 2.8% of the sample.

As to this clone: Its antigen is unknown. Base qualities are missing; no much larger clone stands one base away.

This clonotype was sampled from an adult in good health. The chain links TRBV19 with TRBJ2-7; TRBD2 lines up with 8 middle nucleotides. Sequences were derived from peripheral blood, sampled on day 0 of AZD1222 vaccination. The CDR3 region reads CASSPPGGASYEQYF. At the DNA level, the sequence is TGTGCCAGTAGTCCCCCCGGGGGGGCGTCCTACGAGCAGTACTTC.